These 16 T cell receptor beta chains were sequenced from one sample in a study of control samples from healthy donors and cancer patients. Clones were read by immunoSEQ multiplex PCR, and TCRdb kept only the in-frame ones, dropping some. The sample has about 130,000 clones, 85% to 95% seen once. Sequencing used blood. The receptors stem from a man between 18 and 35 years old in good health.

This clone has only one observation. The chain recombines TRBV30 with TRBJ2-3; no clear D. This CDR3 spans 11 amino acids. Between the trimmed V and J ends, which lost 3 bases and 1 base, there was a span of 2 bases. CDR1 GTSNPN and CDR2 SVGIG come from the germline V gene (reference sequence). CDR3: CAWRGTDTQYF. CDR3 bases: TGTGCCTGGAGGGGCACAGATACGCAGTATTTT. The full variable domain, in which reference TRBV30 and TRBJ2-3 provide the parts outside the CDR3, is SQTIHQWPATLVQPVGSPLSLECTVEGTSNPNLYWYRQAAGRGLQLLFYSVGIGQISSEVPQNLSASRPQDRQFILSSKKLLLSDSGFYLCAWRGTDTQYFGPGTRLTVL.

The J gene is TRBJ2-3, the V gene TRBV11-2; weak D call: TRBD2 (6 bases). Trimming stripped 5 bases from V and 0 bases from J, with 12 bases between. The CDR3 is 15 amino acids. CDR1 and CDR2 from the germline V gene are SGHAT and FQNNGV. CDR3 DNA: TGTGCCAGCAGCCTAAGCGGGTCCAGCACAGATACGCAGTATTTT. Its translation: CASSLSGSSTDTQYF.

This rearrangement joins TRBV29-1 to TRBJ1-1; D is undetermined. Germline CDR1 is SQVTM and CDR2 is ANQGSEA. This CDR3 comprises 14 residues. V lost 5 bases and J 0 bases, leaving 13 bases between the germline ends. The CDR3 sequence is CSVLRTAVNTEAFF. The CDR3 nucleotides are TGCAGCGTTTTAAGGACTGCAGTGAACACTGAAGCTTTCTTT. Drawing the rest from reference TRBV29-1 and TRBJ1-1, the complete variable domain is SAVISQKPSRDICQRGTSLTIQCQVDSQVTMMFWYRQQPGQSLTLIATANQGSEATYESGFVIDKFPISRPNLTFSTLTVSNMSPEDSSIYLCSVLRTAVNTEAFFGQGTRLTVV.

The chain links TRBV29-1 to TRBJ1-3, with D perhaps matching TRBD1 (6 bases). This CDR3 contains 15 residues. V was trimmed by 1 base and J by 0 bases, leaving 10 bases between them. Germline V gene sequence: CDR1 SQVTM, CDR2 ANQGSEA. Here the CDR3 reads CSVEVGRGSGNTIYF. As DNA, the CDR3 is TGCAGCGTTGAAGTCGGCAGGGGCTCTGGAAACACCATATATTTT. The full variable domain, its missing parts supplied by reference TRBV29-1 and TRBJ1-3, is SAVISQKPSRDICQRGTSLTIQCQVDSQVTMMFWYRQQPGQSLTLIATANQGSEATYESGFVIDKFPISRPNLTFSTLTVSNMSPEDSSIYLCSVEVGRGSGNTIYFGEGSWLTVV.

This clone is classed as medium-sized. V usage is TRBV30 and J usage is TRBJ1-2, with unresolved D. Trimming left V 1 base short and J 2 bases short, with 11 bases between. Germline values: CDR1 GTSNPN, CDR2 SVGIG (reference sequence). The CDR3 sequence is 14 residues long. CDR3 amino acids: CAWSAAPGNYGYTF. In nucleotides, the CDR3 is TGTGCCTGGAGTGCCGCCCCCGGGAACTATGGCTACACCTTC.

J is TRBJ2-5 and V is TRBV12-3 or TRBV12-4; D perhaps matches TRBD1 (7 bases). Trimming cost V 6 bases and J 3 bases, with 8 bases left between them. The CDR3 is made up of 12 amino acids. The CDR3 nucleotides are TGTGCCAGCAGCAGGGGGGAAGAGACCCAGTACTTC. Protein sequence: CASSRGEETQYF.

This clone was counted once. This chain joins TRBV6-5 and TRBJ2-7; D might be TRBD2 (6 bases). This CDR3 comprises 15 residues. The V gene's germline CDR1 is MNHEY and CDR2 SVGAGI. With 5 bases removed from V and 0 bases from J, the gap between germline ends came to 14 bases. The CDR3: CASSRGTLSSYEQYF. DNA of the CDR3: TGTGCCAGCAGTCGGGGGACTCTTAGCTCCTACGAGCAGTACTTC.

The chain combines TRBV29-1 with TRBJ1-1; D is possibly TRBD1 (6 bases). The length of the CDR3 is 15 residues. Germline loops: CDR1 SQVTM, CDR2 ANQGSEA. V was cut by 2 bases and J by 0 bases, with 13 bases left in between. The CDR3 DNA follows: TGCAGCGTTGAAAGCAGGGGACAAATGAACACTGAAGCTTTCTTT. Translating gives CSVESRGQMNTEAFF.

The sample holds a few counts of this clone. The chain couples TRBV6-4 to TRBJ2-2; weak D call: TRBD2 (5 bases). Germline CDR1 MRHNA, CDR2 SNTAGT. This CDR3 has 16 amino acids. Trimming left V 0 bases short and J 1 base short, with 9 bases between. In DNA, the CDR3 is TGTGCCAGCAGTGACTCGAGACGGGAGAACACCGGGGAGCTGTTTTTT. Protein sequence: CASSDSRRENTGELFF.

V is TRBV29-1 and J is TRBJ1-1; 9 bases match TRBD1. Germline V CDR1 and CDR2: SQVTM, ANQGSEA. Unmatched junction bases numbered 6, after V lost 6 bases and J lost 4 bases. The CDR3 is made up of 13 amino acids. The CDR3 DNA reads as TGCAGCGTGACGGGACAGGGTCTCACTGAAGCTTTCTTT. Translating gives CSVTGQGLTEAFF.

The chain employs TRBV24-1 and TRBJ2-3; no firm D call. The V and J ends lost 5 bases and 2 bases respectively, with 4 bases between them. CDR1 is KGHDR and CDR2 is SFDVKD in the germline V gene. The CDR3 consists of 12 residues. This chain's CDR3 is CATSVPTDTQYF. The CDR3 DNA follows: TGTGCCACCAGTGTACCCACAGATACGCAGTATTTT.

The rearrangement uses TRBV7-2 and TRBJ2-3; a weak D match, TRBD1 (6 bases). Between the trimmed V and J ends, which lost 5 bases and 1 base, there was a span of 7 bases. Germline CDR1 is SGHTA and CDR2 is FQGNSA. This CDR3 is 13 amino acids long. The CDR3 loop reads CASSGGRTDTQYF. CDR3 nucleotide sequence: TGTGCCAGCAGCGGGGGCCGCACAGATACGCAGTATTTT. The full variable domain, with the rest looked up from reference TRBV7-2 and TRBJ2-3, is GAGVSQSPSNKVTEKGKDVELRCDPISGHTALYWYRQSLGQGLEFLIYFQGNSAPDKSGLPSDRFSAERTGGSVSTLTIQRTQQEDSAVYLCASSGGRTDTQYFGPGTRLTVL.

The genes are TRBV6-1 and TRBJ1-5, with D unclear. Germline CDR1 reads MNHNS; CDR2 reads SASEGT. The CDR3 covers 10 residues. V was cut by 3 bases and J by 12 bases, with 6 bases left in between. In nucleotides, the CDR3 is TGTGCCAGCAGTGAGGCGCTCCAGCATTTT. It translates to CASSEALQHF.

CDR3 amino acids: CSASQGGGMNTEAFF. DNA of the CDR3: TGCAGTGCTAGTCAAGGGGGGGGTATGAACACTGAAGCTTTCTTT. The rearrangement uses TRBV20-1 and TRBJ1-1, with D possibly matching TRBD1 (6 bases). This CDR3 has 15 amino acids. In germline, CDR1 is DFQATT, CDR2 SNEGSKA (reference sequence). The germline V and J ends were trimmed by 3 bases and 0 bases, with 14 bases remaining between them.

This clone has just one count. The rearrangement joins TRBV2 to TRBJ1-2; D gene ambiguous. Trimming shortened V by 7 bases and J by 6 bases, and 18 bases separated the two germline ends. CDR1 is SNHLY and CDR2 is FYNNEI in the germline V gene. This CDR3 has 14 amino acids. The DNA for the CDR3 is TGTGCCAGCAAATTTCCGGGATCTCGTGATGGCTACACCTTC. Protein: CASKFPGSRDGYTF.

The rearrangement joins TRBV7-3 to TRBJ2-3; D not certain. CDR1 is SGHTA, CDR2 FQGTGA, per germline. The CDR3 covers 13 residues. The V end was cut by 2 bases, the J end by 6 bases, with 9 bases between. The CDR3 DNA is TGTGCCAGCAGCTTACGGGCGCAGGATACGCAGTATTTT. Translated, it gives CASSLRAQDTQYF.